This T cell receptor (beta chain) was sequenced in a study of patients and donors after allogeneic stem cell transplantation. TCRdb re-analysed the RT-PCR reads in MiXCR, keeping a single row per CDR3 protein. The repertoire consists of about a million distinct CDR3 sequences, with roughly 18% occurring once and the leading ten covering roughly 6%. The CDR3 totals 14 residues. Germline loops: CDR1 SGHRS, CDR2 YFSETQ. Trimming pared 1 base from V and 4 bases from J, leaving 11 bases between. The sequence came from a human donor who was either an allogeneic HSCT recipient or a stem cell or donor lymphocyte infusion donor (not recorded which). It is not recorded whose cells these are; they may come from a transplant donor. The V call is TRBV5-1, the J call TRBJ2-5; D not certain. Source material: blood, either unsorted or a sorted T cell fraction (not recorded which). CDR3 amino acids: CASSLNQPPETQYF. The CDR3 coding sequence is TGCGCCAGCAGCTTGAACCAACCCCCAGAGACCCAGTACTTC.